The source of this TCR beta chain is a study of control samples from healthy donors and cancer patients. Profiled with immunoSEQ multiplex PCR; TCRdb holds only in-frame clones, not every one. The table has 100,000 to 150,000 clones, roughly 92% seen once. Germline assignment: CDR1 MNHEY and CDR2 SMNVEV (reference sequence). V gave up 5 bases and J gave up 0 bases, with 7 bases separating them. The CDR3 length is 13 residues. The sequenced sample consisted of PBMCs. The sequence was collected from an elderly man with head and neck cancer. V usage is TRBV27 and J usage is TRBJ2-5; D not resolved. The CDR3 DNA reads as TGTGCCAGCAGTCTGCTGGACCAAGAGACCCAGTACTTC. Protein product: CASSLLDQETQYF.